The 9 T cell receptor beta chains reported below all come from one sample, sequenced in a study of shared clonotypes between healthy human individuals. Assay used: immunoSEQ multiplex PCR; TCRdb lists only in-frame clones, some missing. Among 2 million to 2.5 million clones, 95% were seen once, and the ten largest hold over 0.1%. Specimen: naive CD4+ T cells sorted from blood. Noted subset: CD45RA+ positively selected. The receptors derive from a man aged 18 to 29 in good health.

The rearrangement links TRBV30 to TRBJ1-3; unclear D gene. The CDR3 totals 13 residues. Germline V gene data show CDR1 as GTSNPN and CDR2 as SVGIG (reference sequence). V shed 1 base and J shed 4 bases, with 8 bases lying between them. CDR3 sequence reads: CAWSEQLGNTIYF. The CDR3 DNA reads TGTGCCTGGAGTGAACAGCTAGGAAACACCATATATTTT.

V is TRBV7-9 and J is TRBJ1-1; D not resolved. Deletions cut 4 bases from V and 7 bases from J, with 13 bases between. This CDR3 is 13 amino acids long. The germline gives CDR1 SEHNR, CDR2 FQNEAQ (reference sequence). CDR3 amino acids: CASSSPTEIEAFF. Written as DNA, the CDR3 is TGTGCCAGCAGCTCCCCTACGGAGATTGAAGCTTTCTTT.

This chain joins TRBV4-3 and TRBJ1-1; perhaps TRBD1 as D (6 bases). The CDR3 covers 13 residues. Trimming cost V 3 bases and J 5 bases, with 10 bases left between them. Germline V gives CDR1 LGHNA, CDR2 YSLEER. The CDR3 sequence: CASSHLTGTEAFF. In nucleotides, the CDR3 is TGCGCCAGCAGCCACCTTACAGGGACTGAAGCTTTCTTT.

The rearrangement joins TRBV19 to TRBJ2-1; the D call may be TRBD1 or TRBD2 (5 bases each). Deletions cut 7 bases from V and 0 bases from J, with 13 bases between. The CDR3 runs 15 residues. CDR1 LNHDA and CDR2 SQIVND come from the germline V gene (reference sequence). In DNA form, the CDR3 reads TGTGCCAGTACCCTGGGACGGTCCTCCTACAATGAGCAGTTCTTC. Protein product: CASTLGRSSYNEQFF. Full variable domain (remainder filled in from reference TRBV19 and TRBJ2-1): DGGITQSPKYLFRKEGQNVTLSCEQNLNHDAMYWYRQDPGQGLRLIYYSQIVNDFQKGDIAEGYSVSREKKESFPLTVTSAQKNPTAFYLCASTLGRSSYNEQFFGPGTRLTVL.

This rearrangement joins TRBV7-9 to TRBJ2-3; 9 nucleotides agree with TRBD2. The junction had 8 bases not matched to a gene; V was cut back by 5 bases and J by 5 bases. CDR3 size: 15 residues. The V gene's germline CDR1 is SEHNR and CDR2 FQNEAQ (reference sequence). In DNA form, the CDR3 reads TGTGCCAGCAGCAGGGGAGCGGGGGGAGGAGATACGCAGTATTTT. Residues: CASSRGAGGGDTQYF.

This clone was seen once. The J gene is TRBJ1-4, the V gene TRBV19; 7 bases are shared with TRBD1. Losses at the gene ends were 5 bases for V and 7 bases for J; bases not matched to a gene: 7. The CDR3 spans 14 residues. Germline loops: CDR1 LNHDA, CDR2 SQIVND (reference sequence). The CDR3 sequence is CASSSDRTGEKLFF. CDR3 coding DNA: TGTGCCAGTAGTTCGGACAGGACGGGTGAAAAACTGTTTTTT.

This sequence joins TRBV12-5 and TRBJ1-4, with D unclear. The germline V gene has CDR1 LGHNT and CDR2 FRNRAP. Trimming removed 2 bases from V and 6 bases from J, with 10 bases in between. This CDR3 has 14 residues. The CDR3 sequence is CASGLSREYEKLFF. The CDR3 coding sequence is TGTGCTAGTGGTTTGTCACGAGAATATGAAAAACTGTTTTTT. The full variable domain, its missing parts supplied by reference TRBV12-5 and TRBJ1-4, is DARVTQTPRHKVTEMGQEVTMRCQPILGHNTVFWYRQTMMQGLELLAYFRNRAPLDDSGMPKDRFSAEMPDATLATLKIQPSEPRDSAVYFCASGLSREYEKLFFGSGTQLSVL.

V and J are TRBV5-6 and TRBJ2-5, with D tentatively TRBD2 (5 bases). Trimming left V 4 bases short and J 5 bases short, with 18 bases between. Per the germline V gene, CDR1 is SGHDT and CDR2 is YYEEEE. The CDR3 contains 15 residues. CDR3 protein: CASSRLPSDGETQYF. Written as DNA, the CDR3 is TGTGCCAGCAGCCGACTACCATCTGACGGGGAGACCCAGTACTTC.

V gene TRBV6-1 combines with J gene TRBJ1-5; 7 nucleotides align to TRBD1. V was clipped by 4 bases and J by 2 bases; unmatched bases: 5. The CDR3 length is 15 residues. Germline lookup yields CDR1 MNHNS and CDR2 SASEGT. DNA of the CDR3: TGTGCCAGCAGTGGGGACAGCTTGGGCAATCAGCCCCAGCATTTT. Translated, it gives CASSGDSLGNQPQHF.